The 5 T cell receptor beta chains given below trace back to one sample, sequenced in a study of T cell clonotyping in hematopoietic cell transplantation. The method was immunoSEQ multiplex PCR; TCRdb's version includes in-frame clones alone and lacks a portion of them. Of about 43,000 clones in the sample, approximately 95% are singletons; the top ten hold approximately 0.9%. The sequenced sample was peripheral blood mononuclear cells. The receptors shown here come from a man aged 25-40 years in good health. Some clones in this sample may be carry-over from other donors' samples.

The chain combines TRBV29-1 with TRBJ2-3; D uncertain. This CDR3 comprises 15 residues. V shed 6 bases and J shed 0 bases, with 16 bases lying between them. The germline CDR1 and CDR2 sequences are SQVTM and ANQGSEA. The CDR3 coding sequence is TGCAGCGTCCCTTTTGGTGGGCCTAGCACAGATACGCAGTATTTT. Translating gives CSVPFGGPSTDTQYF.

This clone occurred a few times. The rearrangement uses TRBV2 and TRBJ2-1, with D possibly being TRBD1 (6 bases). CDR3 length: 14 amino acids. Germline CDR1 is SNHLY and CDR2 is FYNNEI. Deletions cut 5 bases from V and 8 bases from J, with 16 bases between. Here the CDR3 reads CASSRDRTPDEQFF. The CDR3 DNA is TGTGCCAGCAGTAGAGACAGGACCCCCGATGAGCAGTTCTTC. The whole variable domain, remainder taken from reference TRBV2 and TRBJ2-1, is EPEVTQTPSHQVTQMGQEVILRCVPISNHLYFYWYRQILGQKVEFLVSFYNNEISEKSEIFDDQFSVERPDGSNFTLKIRSTKLEDSAMYFCASSRDRTPDEQFFGPGTRLTVL.

This chain connects TRBV2 to TRBJ2-5; D is possibly TRBD1 (5 bases). In germline, CDR1 is SNHLY, CDR2 FYNNEI. The CDR3 is 15 amino acids. With 5 bases removed from V and 5 bases from J, the gap between germline ends came to 18 bases. The CDR3 DNA sequence: TGTGCCAGCAGTCCCTTTCAGGGTTCTGGGGAGACCCAGTACTTC. Its protein product is CASSPFQGSGETQYF. The complete variable domain, with remaining parts taken from reference TRBV2 and TRBJ2-5, reads EPEVTQTPSHQVTQMGQEVILRCVPISNHLYFYWYRQILGQKVEFLVSFYNNEISEKSEIFDDQFSVERPDGSNFTLKIRSTKLEDSAMYFCASSPFQGSGETQYFGPGTRLLVL.

This clone was observed a handful of times. The J gene is TRBJ2-1, the V gene TRBV5-1; D may be TRBD2 (6 bases). With 4 bases removed from V and 4 bases from J, the gap between germline ends came to 12 bases. The germline V gene encodes CDR1 SGHRS and CDR2 YFSETQ. This CDR3 is built from 14 residues. CDR3 DNA: TGCGCCAGCAGCGAGATAGCGGAATACAATGAGCAGTTCTTC. Translation: CASSEIAEYNEQFF.

The gene calls are TRBV19 and TRBJ2-3; 9 positions agree with TRBD1. Losses at the gene ends were 1 base for V and 3 bases for J; bases not matched to a gene: 5. In germline, CDR1 is LNHDA, CDR2 SQIVND (reference sequence). This CDR3 comprises 16 residues. CDR3 DNA: TGTGCCAGTAGTATAGTCCCGGGACAGGGTACAGATACGCAGTATTTT. Translated, it gives CASSIVPGQGTDTQYF.